Sequencing of this T cell receptor (beta chain) was carried out in a study of T-cell reconstitution after alpha-beta-depleted transplantation in children. For TCRbeta, the library was prepared with unique molecular identifiers. TCRdb ran MiXCR on the PCR reads and lists one entry per CDR3 protein. The sample records under 400,000 distinct CDR3 sequences, approximately 20% being singletons. Germline V CDR1 and CDR2: DFQATT, SNEGSKA (reference sequence). Deletions cut 3 bases from V and 2 bases from J, with 11 bases between. The CDR3 loop spans 14 amino acids. In its sample, this clonotype was seen many times.

The source material was PBMCs, mostly from graft donor cells, sampled 180 days after TCRalphabeta/CD19-depleted stem cell transplant. This chain uses TRBV20-1 with TRBJ2-1; tentatively, D is TRBD2 (7 bases). This receptor was identified in a male patient between 5 and 17 years old who had a stem cell transplant for acute lymphoblastic leukemia, so the T cells may come from the graft donor. The CDR3 DNA is TGCAGTGCTAGGGAGGGGGGGCCCTACAATGAGCAGTTCTTC. Its translation: CSAREGGPYNEQFF.